This T cell receptor (beta chain) was found in a study of regulatory T cells in long-lasting Graves disease. Notes on the study in general: Newly diagnosed Graves' patients exceeded persistent ones in TCR diversity.

Time point denoted: newly diagnosed GD, antithyroid drugs for less than 3 months. The TCR library was made from RNA extracted from PBMCs. Graves' disease was diagnosed by American Thyroid Association guidelines. The CDR3 is 17 residues long. Germline assignment: CDR1 WSHSY and CDR2 SAAADI. Trimming took 1 base from V and 0 from J, leaving 16 bases between them. The table lists this clonotype with a few counts. Antigen specificity is unknown. Relying on iRepertoire HTBI primers and Arm-PCR of CDR3 regions, the team built TCR beta libraries. TCRdb reprocessed the multiplex PCR reads with MiXCR, giving one entry per CDR3 protein. The repertoire holds approximately 560,000 distinct CDR3 sequences, 15% to 20% seen once, with more than 10% in the top ten. These sequences were also reported in another study, on T cells in Graves' hyperthyroidism and ophthalmopathy. That report adds: Not enrolled were patients with uncontrolled infection, other autoimmune disease, pregnancy or lactation.

The J gene is TRBJ2-7, the V gene TRBV10-2; D ambiguous. The source is a man aged 18 to 29 with Graves disease. The source was peripheral blood mononuclear cells (PBMCs), collected at new diagnosis, from a patient treated with antithyroid drugs. CDR3 nucleotides: TGCGCCAGCAGTGAGTTGGCCCTCCCTAGGAGCTCCTACGAGCAGTACTTC. The encoded protein is CASSELALPRSSYEQYF.